The 16 T cell receptor beta chains reported below all come from one sample, sequenced in a study of OX40 agonist ivuxolimab in advanced cancers. Method: immunoSEQ multiplex PCR; TCRdb's copy keeps in-frame clones and lacks some. Here the sample spans around 60,000 clones, about 91% being singletons. Sequenced here: CD4+ or CD8+ T cells sorted from blood, sampled in a trial of the OX40 agonist ivuxolimab. These receptors all stem from an adult with an advanced solid tumor such as melanoma, head and neck, liver or kidney cancer.

This chain uses TRBV27 with TRBJ2-2; 10 bases align to TRBD1. J was trimmed by 4 bases and V by 6 bases; bases with no gene match: 8. The CDR3 spans 16 residues. CDR1 is MNHEY, CDR2 SMNVEV, per germline (reference sequence). CDR3 DNA sequence: TGTGCCAGCAGCTCTCTGGGACAGGGGTCCACCGGGGAGCTGTTTTTT. Its translation is CASSSLGQGSTGELFF.

This chain joins TRBV5-1 and TRBJ2-1; D perhaps matches TRBD2 (6 bases). This CDR3 comprises 16 residues. The germline V and J ends were trimmed by 1 base and 2 bases, with 13 bases remaining between them. Germline V CDR1 and CDR2: SGHRS, YFSETQ. This chain's CDR3 is CASSLIVGGTYNEQFF. DNA for the CDR3: TGCGCCAGCAGCTTGATAGTCGGGGGAACCTACAATGAGCAGTTCTTC. Variable domain in full (rest from reference TRBV5-1 and TRBJ2-1): KAGVTQTPRYLIKTRGQQVTLSCSPISGHRSVSWYQQTPGQGLQFLFEYFSETQRNKGNFPGRFSGRQFSNSRSEMNVSTLELGDSALYLCASSLIVGGTYNEQFFGPGTRLTVL.

This chain joins TRBV18 and TRBJ2-1; a possible D gene is TRBD2 (6 bases). The CDR3 loop spans 16 amino acids. Germline CDR1 KGHSH, CDR2 LQKENI. Trimming pared 3 bases from V and 7 bases from J, leaving 19 bases between. The CDR3 reads CASSPTRNVEGNEQFF. In nucleotides, the CDR3 is TGTGCCAGCTCACCCACGCGGAACGTGGAGGGAAATGAGCAGTTCTTC.

This clone has more than one count but fewer than ten. The rearrangement uses TRBV11-3 and TRBJ1-1, with D perhaps matching TRBD1 (6 bases). The CDR3 has 12 amino acids. The germline V gene encodes CDR1 SGHNT and CDR2 YENEEA. Trimming pared 5 bases from V and 7 bases from J, leaving 11 bases between. CDR3 loop: CASSEGGSEAFF. DNA for the CDR3: TGTGCCAGCAGCGAGGGGGGAAGTGAAGCTTTCTTT.

The chain employs TRBV6-6 and TRBJ2-3; tentatively, D is TRBD2 (5 bases). There are 14 residues in the CDR3. The ends were cut back, 6 bases at V and 8 bases at J, with 18 bases in the middle. The germline CDR1 and CDR2 sequences are MNHNY and SVGAGI (reference sequence). The CDR3 sequence is CASRTGPGGSTQYF. In DNA, the CDR3 is TGTGCCAGCAGAACCGGGCCCGGAGGCAGTACGCAGTATTTT.

J is TRBJ2-2 and V is TRBV19; TRBD1 matches at 7 bases. This CDR3 has 16 amino acids. V trimming: 5 bases; J trimming: 2 bases; junction bases outside the gene matches: 8. Germline-derived CDR1 and CDR2 are LNHDA and SQIVND (reference sequence). For the CDR3, the DNA is TGTGCCAGTAGTCCCCGACAGGGTTCTAACACCGGGGAGCTGTTTTTT. This translates into CASSPRQGSNTGELFF.

This clone has a handful of counts. CDR3 amino acids: CASSLYRGASSYEQYF. In nucleotides, the CDR3 is TGCGCCAGCAGCTTGTACAGGGGGGCGAGCTCCTACGAGCAGTACTTC. The chain employs TRBV5-1 and TRBJ2-7, with 8 bases aligning to TRBD1. Germline trimming cut 1 base from V and 0 bases from J; bases unmatched to any gene: 6. Germline-derived CDR1 and CDR2 are SGHRS and YFSETQ. The CDR3 runs to 16 residues.

The chain joins TRBV30 to TRBJ2-2; possible D gene TRBD2, 6 bases. The CDR3 covers 14 residues. Trimming removed 4 bases from V and 4 bases from J, with 13 bases in between. CDR1 is GTSNPN, CDR2 SVGIG, per germline (reference sequence). The CDR3 DNA follows: TGTGCCTGGATCGCACCCGGGGGCACCGGGGAGCTGTTTTTT. Amino acids: CAWIAPGGTGELFF.

This chain joins TRBV6-1 and TRBJ1-5, with no clear D. Trimming took off 4 bases at V and 6 bases at J, with 13 bases between the two ends. Germline-derived CDR1 and CDR2 are MNHNS and SASEGT. This CDR3 is built from 14 residues. In nucleotides, the CDR3 is TGTGCCAGCAGTGTTTCGGGGTTAGCTCAGCCCCAGCATTTT. This gives the protein CASSVSGLAQPQHF.

V usage is TRBV18 and J usage is TRBJ1-1; perhaps TRBD1 as D (5 bases). CDR1 and CDR2 from the germline V gene are KGHSH and LQKENI. V was cut by 5 bases and J by 3 bases, with 10 bases left in between. CDR3 size: 13 residues. The CDR3 region is CASSSGQDTEAFF. For the CDR3, the DNA is TGTGCCAGCTCAAGCGGACAAGACACTGAAGCTTTCTTT.

The chain couples TRBV29-1 to TRBJ2-6, with 7 bases that match TRBD2. With 8 bases clipped from V and 0 bases from J, the junction kept 13 bases outside the gene matches. Germline values: CDR1 SQVTM, CDR2 ANQGSEA. This CDR3 has 17 amino acids. CDR3 nucleotides: TGCAGCTTGGGAGGGATGTTTACTTCCTCTGGGGCCAACGTCCTGACTTTC. Protein sequence: CSLGGMFTSSGANVLTF.

This chain links TRBV30 with TRBJ2-2; D perhaps matches TRBD2 (7 bases). This CDR3 comprises 15 residues. V was cut by 1 base and J by 1 base, with 10 bases left in between. Germline lookup yields CDR1 GTSNPN and CDR2 SVGIG (reference sequence). Written as DNA, the CDR3 is TGTGCCTGGAGTGCGGGGGGACAGAACACCGGGGAGCTGTTTTTT. Its translation is CAWSAGGQNTGELFF.

The chain links TRBV18 to TRBJ1-1, with 9 positions matching TRBD1. The CDR3 sequence is 15 residues long. Germline values: CDR1 KGHSH, CDR2 LQKENI. The V segment lost 5 bases and the J segment 3 bases; nucleotides outside the gene matches: 7. CDR3 protein: CASSSTGGKDTEAFF. Here the CDR3 DNA reads TGTGCCAGCTCATCAACAGGGGGCAAGGACACTGAAGCTTTCTTT.

The chain has TRBV7-9 and TRBJ2-1; 14 bases agree with TRBD2. CDR1 is SEHNR, CDR2 FQNEAQ, per germline (reference sequence). The CDR3 covers 17 residues. After removal of 5 bases from V and 3 bases from J, the junction contained 6 bases not matched to a gene. The CDR3 nucleotides are TGTGCCAGCAGCGAACGACTAGCGGGGGGGTTCTACAATGAGCAGTTCTTC. Translating it yields CASSERLAGGFYNEQFF.

This clone has a single count. The V and J genes are TRBV27 and TRBJ2-6; TRBD2 might be the D (6 bases). In germline, CDR1 is MNHEY, CDR2 SMNVEV (reference sequence). The CDR3 runs 17 residues. V was shortened by 1 base and J by 1 base, with 11 bases between the two germline ends. The CDR3 sequence: CASSLYSRGSGANVLTF. Here the CDR3 DNA reads TGTGCCAGCAGTTTATACTCACGGGGGTCTGGGGCCAACGTCCTGACTTTC.

This rearrangement joins TRBV15 to TRBJ1-2; no clear D. Germline CDR1 LNHNV, CDR2 YYDKDF (reference sequence). Trimming removed 2 bases from V and 0 bases from J, with 7 bases in between. This CDR3 has 14 amino acids. CDR3 bases: TGTGCCACCAGCAGAATAGGAGCTAACTATGGCTACACCTTC. This codes for CATSRIGANYGYTF.